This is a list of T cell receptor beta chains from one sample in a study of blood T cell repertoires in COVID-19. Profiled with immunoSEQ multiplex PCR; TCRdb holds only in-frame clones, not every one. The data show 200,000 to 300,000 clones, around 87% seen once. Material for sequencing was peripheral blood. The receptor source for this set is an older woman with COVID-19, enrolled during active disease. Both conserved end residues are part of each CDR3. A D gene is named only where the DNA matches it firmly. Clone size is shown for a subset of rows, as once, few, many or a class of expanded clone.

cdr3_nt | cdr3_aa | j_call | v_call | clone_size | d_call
TGTGCCAGCAGTCGAATCGGGACAGGCGGTGGCTACACCTTC | CASSRIGTGGGYTF | TRBJ1-2 | TRBV28 | - | TRBD1
TGTGCCAGCAGTTACTCGGGACAGGGCGATCAGCCCCAGCATTTT | CASSYSGQGDQPQHF | TRBJ1-5 | TRBV6-5 | - | TRBD1
TGTGCCATCAGTGTGGCGGGTTACTATGGCTACACCTTC | CAISVAGYYGYTF | TRBJ1-2 | TRBV10-3 | - | -
TGTGCCAGCAGTCTCCTCGGAGCGGGAGCCGAGCAGTACTTC | CASSLLGAGAEQYF | TRBJ2-7 | TRBV6-5 | once | TRBD2
TGCAGCGTTAGCGTCAGAGACACCGGGGAGCTGTTTTTT | CSVSVRDTGELFF | TRBJ2-2 | TRBV29-1 | - | -
TGTGCCACCAGTGACCCCTTTGGACAGTCAGAGACCCAGTACTTC | CATSDPFGQSETQYF | TRBJ2-5 | TRBV24-1 | - | -
TGTGCCAGCAGCCGGGGGGGCCAAGAGACCCAGTACTTC | CASSRGGQETQYF | TRBJ2-5 | TRBV7-3 | - | TRBD2
TGTGCCAGCAGCGCGCGGACTAGCGGGAGCGATACGCAGTATTTT | CASSARTSGSDTQYF | TRBJ2-3 | TRBV9 | - | TRBD2
TGCAGCGTTGAAGCAGGGAGGAGGAGGGACACTGAAGCTTTCTTT | CSVEAGRRRDTEAFF | TRBJ1-1 | TRBV29-1 | - | -
TGTGCCAGCAGGTTGGACACCTATGGCAATCAGCCCCAGCATTTT | CASRLDTYGNQPQHF | TRBJ1-5 | TRBV6-5 | - | -
TGTGCCAGCAGTTACTCGCTAGCGGGAGTCTGGGAGCTGTTTTTT | CASSYSLAGVWELFF | TRBJ2-2 | TRBV6-5 | - | TRBD2
TGTGCCAGCAGTTACTCGGTCAGGGGGCTTGGAGAGACCCAGTACTTC | CASSYSVRGLGETQYF | TRBJ2-5 | TRBV6-5 | - | TRBD1
TGTGCCAGCTCACCACAACAGCGGGAGTGGTACGAGCAGTACTTC | CASSPQQREWYEQYF | TRBJ2-7 | TRBV18 | - | TRBD2
TGTGCCACCAGTGACCCCGGACTAGCGGGTGATGAGCAGTTCTTC | CATSDPGLAGDEQFF | TRBJ2-1 | TRBV24-1 | - | TRBD2
TGTGCCATCAGTGAGCCTGGGACTAGCGATAACAATGAGCAGTTCTTC | CAISEPGTSDNNEQFF | TRBJ2-1 | TRBV10-3 | - | TRBD2
TGTGCCAGCAGCCAATATCCACAGGGGTATCAGCCCCAGCATTTT | CASSQYPQGYQPQHF | TRBJ1-5 | TRBV4-2 | once | TRBD1
TGTGCCAGCAGCCTACTTGTGGTGGACACTGAAGCTTTCTTT | CASSLLVVDTEAFF | TRBJ1-1 | TRBV11-1 | - | -
TGTGCCAGCCGACAGGGTAGGCGGAACACTGAAGCTTTCTTT | CASRQGRRNTEAFF | TRBJ1-1 | TRBV4-2 | - | TRBD1
TGTGCCAGCAGGATGCAGGGTCTCTATGGCTACACCTTC | CASRMQGLYGYTF | TRBJ1-2 | TRBV6-5 | - | -
TGTGCCAGCAGTTACCGACTAGCGGGAGACCCTGAGCAGTTCTTC | CASSYRLAGDPEQFF | TRBJ2-1 | TRBV6-2/TRBV6-3 | - | TRBD2
TGCAGCGCCGGACAGGGGAACACTGAAGCTTTCTTT | CSAGQGNTEAFF | TRBJ1-1 | TRBV29-1 | - | TRBD1
TGTGCCAGCAGCTTGGAGCCCGTTAGCACAGATACGCAGTATTTT | CASSLEPVSTDTQYF | TRBJ2-3 | TRBV5-5 | - | -
TGTGCCAGCAGTCCCCCGGGCGGGAGCCCCAATGAGCAGTTCTTC | CASSPPGGSPNEQFF | TRBJ2-1 | TRBV28 | - | TRBD2
TGTGCCAGCAGCTTCCGAGGACAGACCTACGAGCAGTACTTC | CASSFRGQTYEQYF | TRBJ2-7 | TRBV13 | few | -
TGTGCCAGCAGCCAAGGGGACACCGGAACAGATACGCAGTATTTT | CASSQGDTGTDTQYF | TRBJ2-3 | TRBV4-2 | - | -
TGTGCCAGCAGCCTTGGACAGAGCAATCAGCCCCAGCATTTT | CASSLGQSNQPQHF | TRBJ1-5 | TRBV7-2 | once | -
TGTGCCACCAGCAGAGCATTCGGGACAGGGGTCTCTGGGGCCAACGTCCTGACTTTC | CATSRAFGTGVSGANVLTF | TRBJ2-6 | TRBV15 | - | TRBD1
TGTGCCAGCAGCTCCAGGGGGCGCCGGGACACTGAAGCTTTCTTT | CASSSRGRRDTEAFF | TRBJ1-1 | TRBV7-3 | - | TRBD1
TGTGCCACCAGCAGAGATCTGGGGGGGGCCGTCAATGAGCAGTTCTTC | CATSRDLGGAVNEQFF | TRBJ2-1 | TRBV15 | - | -
TGTGCCAGCAGCAAAGTTTGTAGACGGACAGAGATTCAAGAGACCCAGTACTTC | CASSKVCRRTEIQETQYF | TRBJ2-5 | TRBV21-1 | - | -
TGTGCCAGCACTGGCGGACAGGGCCCAGATACGCAGTATTTT | CASTGGQGPDTQYF | TRBJ2-3 | TRBV5-4 | once | TRBD1
TGCGCCAGCAGCTTGGAGCCAGGGGCTCATAATTCACCCCTCCACTTT | CASSLEPGAHNSPLHF | TRBJ1-6 | TRBV5-1 | - | -
TGTGCCAGCAGCGCAAGCGGGACGAACACCGGGGAGCTGTTTTTT | CASSASGTNTGELFF | TRBJ2-2 | TRBV9 | - | TRBD2
TGTGCCAGCAGCCCCTCCTCGGGGAGGGATGAGCAGTTCTTC | CASSPSSGRDEQFF | TRBJ2-1 | TRBV7-2 | - | TRBD2
TGTGCCAGCAGCTTATTTATTCGGACAGTCGGGCATCGCGAGCAGTACTTC | CASSLFIRTVGHREQYF | TRBJ2-7 | TRBV7-2 | - | -
TGCGCCAGCAGCTTGACAGGGTACCAAGAGACCCAGTACTTC | CASSLTGYQETQYF | TRBJ2-5 | TRBV5-1 | - | -
TGTGCCAGCTCCGGACTAGGTGAGACCCAGTACTTC | CASSGLGETQYF | TRBJ2-5 | TRBV12-3/TRBV12-4 | - | TRBD2
TGTGCCAGCAGTTACACACGGACACAGACTAATGAAAAACTGTTTTTT | CASSYTRTQTNEKLFF | TRBJ1-4 | TRBV6-2/TRBV6-3 | - | -
TGTGCCAGCAAGATTAGCCATTCACCCCTCCACTTT | CASKISHSPLHF | TRBJ1-6 | TRBV27 | - | -
TGTGCCACCAGCGGGGGACTTTCCGATGAGCAGTTCTTC | CATSGGLSDEQFF | TRBJ2-1 | TRBV15 | - | -
TGTGCCAGCAGCTTGCCTTCGGAAGCGGCCTACGAGCAGTACTTC | CASSLPSEAAYEQYF | TRBJ2-7 | TRBV5-4 | - | -
TGTGTCAGCAGCTTAACTCTAGCGGGGCCCTACGAGCAGTACTTC | CVSSLTLAGPYEQYF | TRBJ2-7 | TRBV13 | - | TRBD2
TGTGCCAGCAGCGGGGGGCCCGGGAATTCACCCCTCCACTTT | CASSGGPGNSPLHF | TRBJ1-6 | TRBV6-5 | - | -